The next 19 T cell receptor beta chains were all read from a single sample in a study of CXCR3-negative and CXCR3-positive naive CD8 T cells. Their antigens remain unidentified. Whole-study results and caveats: Researchers report that CXCR3-positive naive cells carry more hydrophobic TRB CDR3s than CXCR3-negative naive cells.

5' RACE with UMI labels generated the TRB cDNA libraries. Each CDR3 protein gets one entry in TCRdb, which reprocessed the 5' RACE reads and gives no DNA. The table lists approximately 90,000 distinct CDR3 sequences. The source material was naive CXCR3+ CD8+ T cells from blood. Noted subset: CD45RO-CCR7+CD27+CD95- naive CD8+ T cells expressing CXCR3 (TNR3+). Source of these receptors: a human donor in good health. Some clones in this sample may be carry-over from other donors' samples.

The chain links TRBV4-1 to TRBJ1-1; TCRdb reports TRBD1, a call that lacks DNA to check it against. The germline V gene encodes CDR1 MGHRA and CDR2 YSYEKL. The CDR3 is 14 residues long. This chain's CDR3 is CASSPTGVNTEAFF.

The chain has TRBV6-2 or TRBV6-3 and TRBJ2-7; no DNA is available, so the TRBD1 call from TCRdb remains unchecked. Germline V gene lookup returns CDR1 MNHEY and CDR2 SVGEGT. The CDR3 extends over 15 amino acids. CDR3 amino acids: CASSSTPQSRYEQYF.

This chain uses TRBV7-9 with TRBJ2-7; absent DNA, TCRdb's TRBD1 call cannot be checked. CDR1 and CDR2 from the germline V gene are SEHNR and FQNEAQ (reference sequence). The CDR3 length is 14 residues. This chain's CDR3 is CASSEPGQAYEQYF.

The J gene is TRBJ2-1, the V gene TRBV6-6; as DNA is missing, the TRBD2 call by TCRdb cannot be tested. Looked up from germline, CDR1 is MNHNY and CDR2 is SVGAGI (reference sequence). This CDR3 region has 11 residues. CDR3 in amino acids: CASSWRDEQFF.

The chain is built from TRBV29-1 and TRBJ2-1; TCRdb names TRBD1, which stays unverified in the absence of DNA. Germline values: CDR1 SQVTM, CDR2 ANQGSEA. This CDR3 is 13 amino acids long. CDR3 protein: CSVGTGTGYEQFF.

The chain is built from TRBV21-1 and TRBJ2-3; the TCRdb call, TRBD1, lacks DNA for checking. TRBV21-1 corresponds to a pseudogene. CDR3 length: 14 residues. CDR3: CANSWDRATDTQYF.

The chain joins TRBV4-1 to TRBJ2-7; TCRdb proposes TRBD1, but this gene call is untestable without DNA. This CDR3 has 14 amino acids. Germline CDR1 MGHRA, CDR2 YSYEKL. The CDR3 region is CASSQGSRVGEQYF.

The chain recombines TRBV12-3 or TRBV12-4 with TRBJ2-1; TCRdb returns TRBD1, unconfirmable since there is no DNA. CDR3 length: 15 amino acids. The CDR3 sequence is CASLPGQGIYNEQFF.

The CDR3 loop is CASSTGAVNQPQHF. This chain uses TRBV28 with TRBJ1-5. CDR3 length: 14 amino acids. Germline lookup yields CDR1 MDHEN and CDR2 SYDVKM. Together with reference TRBV28 and TRBJ1-5, the CDR3 gives the full variable domain: DVKVTQSSRYLVKRTGEKVFLECVQDMDHENMFWYRQDPGLGLRLIYFSYDVKMKEKGDIPEGYSVSREKKERFSLILESASTNQTSMYLCASSTGAVNQPQHFGDGTRLSIL.

The rearrangement joins TRBV28 to TRBJ2-7. This CDR3 has 14 amino acids. Germline V gene lookup returns CDR1 MDHEN and CDR2 SYDVKM. This CDR3 is CASSLPGLTYEQYF.

The chain uses TRBV5-6 and TRBJ2-3; the TCRdb D gene call, TRBD2, has no DNA to confirm it. Germline V gene data show CDR1 as SGHDT and CDR2 as YYEEEE. This CDR3 region has 19 residues. CDR3 sequence: CASSSPTSGRLVVTDTQYF.

The V gene is TRBV6-5, the J gene TRBJ1-1. Germline-derived CDR1 and CDR2 are MNHEY and SVGAGI. The length of the CDR3 is 15 residues. The CDR3 spells CASSYSFRVNTEAFF.

The chain employs TRBV28 and TRBJ2-7. The CDR3 contains 14 residues. In germline, CDR1 is MDHEN, CDR2 SYDVKM. This CDR3 is CASSFARETYEQYF.

The genes are TRBV7-9 and TRBJ1-2; TCRdb's D gene call, TRBD1, goes unchecked for lack of DNA. The CDR3 runs 18 residues. The germline V gene encodes CDR1 SEHNR and CDR2 FQNEAQ (reference sequence). The CDR3 spells CASRRPRQGADPLNGYTF.

This chain connects TRBV1 to TRBJ2-4. TRBV1 is flagged as a pseudogene. The CDR3 extends over 14 amino acids. CDR3: CTSSQDRGRTIQYF.

The V call is TRBV6-1, the J call TRBJ1-4. The CDR3 totals 14 residues. Germline V CDR1 and CDR2: MNHNS, SASEGT. This CDR3 reads CASSDDSRREKLFF.

CDR3 loop: CASSPPDGGVGETQYF. This chain links TRBV7-9 with TRBJ2-5; TCRdb picks TRBD1, but there is no DNA to check that call. Germline CDR1 reads SEHNR; CDR2 reads FQNEAQ (reference sequence). This CDR3 region has 16 residues. The whole variable domain, filled in from reference TRBV7-9 and TRBJ2-5, reads DTGVSQNPRHKITKRGQNVTFRCDPISEHNRLYWYRQTLGQGPEFLTYFQNEAQLEKSRLLSDRFSAERPKGSFSTLEIQRTEQGDSAMYLCASSPPDGGVGETQYFGPGTRLLVL.

The chain carries TRBV7-2 and TRBJ2-3; lacking DNA, the TRBD2 call made by TCRdb goes unchecked. Germline V lookup: CDR1 SGHTA, CDR2 FQGNSA. The CDR3 sequence is 18 residues long. Here the CDR3 reads CASSLGPSSGRAWDTQYF.

This sequence joins TRBV7-6 and TRBJ2-1. This CDR3 comprises 15 residues. Per the germline V gene, CDR1 is SGHVS and CDR2 is FNYEAQ. CDR3 protein: CASSGLHGSYNEQFF.